The present T cell receptor beta chain was sequenced within a study of T cells in localized non-small cell lung cancer. CDR1 MNHEY and CDR2 SMNVEV come from the germline V gene (reference sequence). The CDR3 has 13 amino acids. Germline trimming cut 4 bases from V and 8 bases from J; bases unmatched to any gene: 4. Study results and caveats: There was higher T cell clonality in uninvolved adjacent lung than in tumor, and it was highest there.

Using immunoSEQ multiplex PCR, the repertoire was profiled, and TCRdb retains in-frame clones only, with some absent. This table holds roughly 27,000 clones, roughly 91% found once. This clone was detected only once. Its antigen remains unknown. The sample was peripheral blood, taken before any cancer treatment. This rearrangement joins TRBV27 to TRBJ1-4; 7 bases are shared with TRBD1. This sequence was found in a woman aged 40 to 75 with stage I lung adenocarcinoma. The CDR3 DNA reads as TGTGCCAGCAGTTCCCGACAGGGCGAAAAACTGTTTTTT. Translation: CASSSRQGEKLFF.